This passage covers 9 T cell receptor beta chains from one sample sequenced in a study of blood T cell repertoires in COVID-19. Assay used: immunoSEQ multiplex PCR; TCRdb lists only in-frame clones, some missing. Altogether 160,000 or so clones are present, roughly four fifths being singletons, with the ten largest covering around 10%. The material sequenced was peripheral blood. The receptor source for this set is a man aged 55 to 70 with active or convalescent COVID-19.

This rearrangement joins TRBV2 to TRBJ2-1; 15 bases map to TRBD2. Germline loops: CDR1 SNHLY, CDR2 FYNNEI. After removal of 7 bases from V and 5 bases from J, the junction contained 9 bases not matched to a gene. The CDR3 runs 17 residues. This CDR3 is CASTLGLAGGPHNEQFF. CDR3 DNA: TGTGCCAGCACCTTAGGACTAGCGGGGGGGCCGCACAATGAGCAGTTCTTC.

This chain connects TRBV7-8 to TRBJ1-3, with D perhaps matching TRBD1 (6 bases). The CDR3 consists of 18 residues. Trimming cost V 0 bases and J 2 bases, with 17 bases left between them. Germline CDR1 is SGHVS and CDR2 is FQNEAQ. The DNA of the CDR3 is TGTGCCAGCAGCTTAGCGCCCCCAACTACAGGGACTGGAAACACCATATATTTT. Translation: CASSLAPPTTGTGNTIYF.

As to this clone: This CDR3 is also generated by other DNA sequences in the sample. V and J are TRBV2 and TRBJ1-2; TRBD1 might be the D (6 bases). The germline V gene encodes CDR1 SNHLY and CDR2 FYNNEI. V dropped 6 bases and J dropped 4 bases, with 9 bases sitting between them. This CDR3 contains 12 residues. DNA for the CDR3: TGTGCCAGCAGACAGGGCATCTATGGCTACACCTTC. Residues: CASRQGIYGYTF.

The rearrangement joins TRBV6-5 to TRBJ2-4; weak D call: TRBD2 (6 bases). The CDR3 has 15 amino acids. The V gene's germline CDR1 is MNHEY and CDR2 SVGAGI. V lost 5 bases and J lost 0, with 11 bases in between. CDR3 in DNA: TGTGCCAGCAGTAGACCGGGACTAGCCAAAAACATTCAGTACTTC. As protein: CASSRPGLAKNIQYF.

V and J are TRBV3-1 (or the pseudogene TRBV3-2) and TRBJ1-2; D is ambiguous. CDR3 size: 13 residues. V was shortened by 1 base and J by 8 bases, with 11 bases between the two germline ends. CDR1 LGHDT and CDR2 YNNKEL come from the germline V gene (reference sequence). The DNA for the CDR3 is TGTGCCAGCAGCCAAGGAGGTCAGCGAGGCTACACCTTC. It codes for CASSQGGQRGYTF.

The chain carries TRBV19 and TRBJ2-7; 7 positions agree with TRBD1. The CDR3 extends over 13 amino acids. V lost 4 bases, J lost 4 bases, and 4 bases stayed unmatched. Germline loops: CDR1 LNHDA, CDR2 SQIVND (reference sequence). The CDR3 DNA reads TGTGCCAGTAGTACCGAACAGGGGTACGAGCAGTACTTC. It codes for CASSTEQGYEQYF.

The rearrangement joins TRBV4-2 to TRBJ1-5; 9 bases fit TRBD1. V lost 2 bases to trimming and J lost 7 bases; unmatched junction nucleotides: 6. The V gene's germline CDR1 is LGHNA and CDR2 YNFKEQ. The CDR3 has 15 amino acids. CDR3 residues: CASSQSTGGRQPQHF. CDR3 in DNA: TGTGCCAGCAGCCAATCAACAGGGGGCCGACAGCCCCAGCATTTT.

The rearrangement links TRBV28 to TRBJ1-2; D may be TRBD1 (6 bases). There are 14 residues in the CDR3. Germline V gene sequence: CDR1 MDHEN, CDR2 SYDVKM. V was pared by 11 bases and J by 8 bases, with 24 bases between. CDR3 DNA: TGTGCCTCCTTAACCGGGGGGGCAAGGGGCGGCTACACCTTC. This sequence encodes CASLTGGARGGYTF.

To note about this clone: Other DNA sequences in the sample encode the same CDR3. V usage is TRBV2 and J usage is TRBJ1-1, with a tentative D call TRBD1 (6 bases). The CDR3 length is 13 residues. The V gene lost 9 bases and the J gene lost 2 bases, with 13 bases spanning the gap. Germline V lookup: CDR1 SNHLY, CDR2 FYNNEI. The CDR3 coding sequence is TGTGCCAGTAACCGGGACACCAACACTGAAGCTTTCTTT. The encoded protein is CASNRDTNTEAFF.